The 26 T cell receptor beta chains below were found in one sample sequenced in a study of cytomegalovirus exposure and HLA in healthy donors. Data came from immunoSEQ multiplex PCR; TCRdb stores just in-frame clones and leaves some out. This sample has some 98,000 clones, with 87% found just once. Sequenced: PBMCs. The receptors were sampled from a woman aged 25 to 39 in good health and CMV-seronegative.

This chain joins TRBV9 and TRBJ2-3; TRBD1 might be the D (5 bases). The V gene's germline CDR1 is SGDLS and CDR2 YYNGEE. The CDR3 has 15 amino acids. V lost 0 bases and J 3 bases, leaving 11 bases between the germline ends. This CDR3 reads CASSVEGRVTDTQYF. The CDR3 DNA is TGTGCCAGCAGCGTAGAAGGCAGGGTAACAGATACGCAGTATTTT.

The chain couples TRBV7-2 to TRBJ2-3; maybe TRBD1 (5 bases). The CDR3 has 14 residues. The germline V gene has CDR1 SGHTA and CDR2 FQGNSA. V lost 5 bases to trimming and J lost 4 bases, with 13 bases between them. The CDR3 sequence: CASSVSGFSDTQYF. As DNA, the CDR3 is TGTGCCAGCAGCGTATCAGGGTTTTCAGATACGCAGTATTTT.

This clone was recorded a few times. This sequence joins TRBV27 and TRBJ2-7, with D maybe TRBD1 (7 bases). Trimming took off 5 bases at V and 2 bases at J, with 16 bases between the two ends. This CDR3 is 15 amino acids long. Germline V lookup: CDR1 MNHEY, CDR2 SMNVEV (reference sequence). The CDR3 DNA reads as TGTGCCAGCAGTCCACGGCAGGGGGGAGCCTACGAGCAGTACTTC. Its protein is CASSPRQGGAYEQYF.

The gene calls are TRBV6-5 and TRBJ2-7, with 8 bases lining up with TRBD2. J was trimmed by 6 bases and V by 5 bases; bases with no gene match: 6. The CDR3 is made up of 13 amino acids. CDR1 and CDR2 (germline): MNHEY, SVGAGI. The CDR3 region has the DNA TGTGCCAGCAGTACGCCGGGGGGGAGCGAGCAGTACTTC. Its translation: CASSTPGGSEQYF.

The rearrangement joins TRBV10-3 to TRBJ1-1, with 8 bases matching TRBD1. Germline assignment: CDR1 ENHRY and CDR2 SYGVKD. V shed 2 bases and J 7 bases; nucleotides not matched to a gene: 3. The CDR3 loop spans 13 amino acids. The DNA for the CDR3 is TGTGCCATCAGTGAGACCGGGACAGGTGAAGCTTTCTTT. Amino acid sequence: CAISETGTGEAFF.

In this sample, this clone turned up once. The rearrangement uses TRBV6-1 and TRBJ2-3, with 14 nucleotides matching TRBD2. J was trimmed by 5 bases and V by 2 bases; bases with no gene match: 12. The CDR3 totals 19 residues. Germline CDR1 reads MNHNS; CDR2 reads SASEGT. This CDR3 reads CASSELWLTSGGALDTQYF. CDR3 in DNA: TGTGCCAGCAGTGAATTGTGGTTGACTAGCGGGGGGGCCTTAGATACGCAGTATTTT.

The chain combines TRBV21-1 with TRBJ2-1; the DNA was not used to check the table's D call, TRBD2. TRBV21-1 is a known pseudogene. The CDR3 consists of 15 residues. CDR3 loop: CASGGGRVKNNEQFF. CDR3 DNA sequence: TGTGCCAGCGGCGGCGGGAGGGTGAAGAACAATGAGCAGTTCTTC.

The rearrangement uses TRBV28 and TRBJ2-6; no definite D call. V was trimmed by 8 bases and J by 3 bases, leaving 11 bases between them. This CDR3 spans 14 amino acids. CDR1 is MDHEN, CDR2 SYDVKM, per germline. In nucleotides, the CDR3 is TGTGCCAGCCTCCCCCCCAGTGGGGCCAACGTCCTGACTTTC. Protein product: CASLPPSGANVLTF.

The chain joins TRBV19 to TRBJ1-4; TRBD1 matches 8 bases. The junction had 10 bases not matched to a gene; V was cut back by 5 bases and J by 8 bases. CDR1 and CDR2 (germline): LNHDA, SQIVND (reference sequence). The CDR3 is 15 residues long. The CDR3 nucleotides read TGTGCCAGTAGTGCCTCCGGGACAGGTGGGGAAAAACTGTTTTTT. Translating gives CASSASGTGGEKLFF.

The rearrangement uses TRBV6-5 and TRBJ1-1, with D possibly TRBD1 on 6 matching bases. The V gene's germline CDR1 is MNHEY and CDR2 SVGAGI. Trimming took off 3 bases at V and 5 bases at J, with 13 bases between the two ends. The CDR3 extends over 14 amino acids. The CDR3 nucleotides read TGTGCCAGCAGTTATGGGGGCGCATCTACTGAAGCTTTCTTT. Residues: CASSYGGASTEAFF.

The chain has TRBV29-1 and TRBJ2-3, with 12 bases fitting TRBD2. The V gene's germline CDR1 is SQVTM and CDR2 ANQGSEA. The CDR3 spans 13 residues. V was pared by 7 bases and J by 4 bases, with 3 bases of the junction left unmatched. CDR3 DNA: TGCAGCGGGACTAGCGGGGAGGCAGATACGCAGTATTTT. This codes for CSGTSGEADTQYF.

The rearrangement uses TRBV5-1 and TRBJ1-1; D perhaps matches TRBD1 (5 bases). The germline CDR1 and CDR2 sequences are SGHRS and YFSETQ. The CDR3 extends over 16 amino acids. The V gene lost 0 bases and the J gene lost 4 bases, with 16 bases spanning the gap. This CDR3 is CASSLVPPGIGTEAFF. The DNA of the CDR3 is TGCGCCAGCAGCTTGGTCCCGCCAGGGATAGGCACTGAAGCTTTCTTT.

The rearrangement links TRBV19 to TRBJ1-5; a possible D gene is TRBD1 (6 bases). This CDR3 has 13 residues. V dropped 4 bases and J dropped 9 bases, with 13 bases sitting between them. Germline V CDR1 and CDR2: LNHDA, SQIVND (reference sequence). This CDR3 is CASSTNQGGPQHF. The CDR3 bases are TGTGCCAGTAGTACCAACCAAGGGGGGCCCCAGCATTTT.

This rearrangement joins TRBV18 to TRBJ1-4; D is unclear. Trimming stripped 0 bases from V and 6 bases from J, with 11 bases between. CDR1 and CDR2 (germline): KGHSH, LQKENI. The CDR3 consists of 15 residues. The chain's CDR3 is CASSPPSVADEKLFF. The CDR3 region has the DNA TGTGCCAGCTCACCACCGTCGGTGGCGGATGAAAAACTGTTTTTT.

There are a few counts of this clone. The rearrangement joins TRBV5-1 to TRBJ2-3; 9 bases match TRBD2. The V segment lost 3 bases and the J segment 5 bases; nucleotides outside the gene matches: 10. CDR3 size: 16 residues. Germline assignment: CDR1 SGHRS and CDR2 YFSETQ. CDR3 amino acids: CASSSAIGGGEDTQYF. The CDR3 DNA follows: TGCGCCAGCAGCTCTGCTATTGGCGGGGGGGAAGATACGCAGTATTTT.

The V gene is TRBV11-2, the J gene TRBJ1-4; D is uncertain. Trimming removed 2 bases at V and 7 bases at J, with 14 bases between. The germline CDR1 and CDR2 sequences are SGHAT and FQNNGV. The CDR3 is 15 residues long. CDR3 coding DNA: TGTGCCAGCAGCTTATATGAGGGTCTTGGTGAAAAACTGTTTTTT. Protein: CASSLYEGLGEKLFF.

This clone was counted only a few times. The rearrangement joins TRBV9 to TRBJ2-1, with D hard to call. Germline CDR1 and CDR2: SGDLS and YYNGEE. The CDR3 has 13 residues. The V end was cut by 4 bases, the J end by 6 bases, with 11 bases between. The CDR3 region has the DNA TGTGCCAGCAGCCCGCAGTCATTCAATGAGCAGTTCTTC. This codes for CASSPQSFNEQFF. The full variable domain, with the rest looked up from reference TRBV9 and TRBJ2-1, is DSGVTQTPKHLITATGQRVTLRCSPRSGDLSVYWYQQSLDQGLQFLIQYYNGEERAKGNILERFSAQQFPDLHSELNLSSLELGDSALYFCASSPQSFNEQFFGPGTRLTVL.

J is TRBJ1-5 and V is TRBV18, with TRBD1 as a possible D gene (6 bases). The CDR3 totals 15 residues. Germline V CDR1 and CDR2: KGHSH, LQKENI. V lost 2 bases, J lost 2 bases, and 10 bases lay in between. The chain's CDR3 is CASSPNRAGNQPQHF. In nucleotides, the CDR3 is TGTGCCAGCTCACCAAACAGGGCGGGCAATCAGCCCCAGCATTTT.

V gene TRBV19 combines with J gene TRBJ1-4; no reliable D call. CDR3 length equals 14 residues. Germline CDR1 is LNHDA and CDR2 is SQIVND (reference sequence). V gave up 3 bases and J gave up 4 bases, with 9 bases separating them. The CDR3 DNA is TGTGCCAGTAGTATGAACAGAGTTAATGAAAAACTGTTTTTT. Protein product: CASSMNRVNEKLFF.

In DNA, the CDR3 is TGCAGTGCTAGGTCAGGGAATGGAGCTTTCTTT. It yields the protein CSARSGNGAFF. The J gene is TRBJ1-1, the V gene TRBV20-1; TRBD1 is a possible D gene (5 bases). The germline V and J ends were trimmed by 3 bases and 10 bases, with 12 bases remaining between them. The CDR3 is 11 amino acids. Per germline, CDR1 DFQATT and CDR2 SNEGSKA (reference sequence).

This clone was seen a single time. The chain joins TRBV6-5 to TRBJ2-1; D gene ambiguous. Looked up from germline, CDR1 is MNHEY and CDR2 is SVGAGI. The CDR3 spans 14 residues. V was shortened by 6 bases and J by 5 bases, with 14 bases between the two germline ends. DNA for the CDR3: TGTGCCAGCAGGCCTACCCTGAGTAACAATGAGCAGTTCTTC. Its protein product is CASRPTLSNNEQFF.

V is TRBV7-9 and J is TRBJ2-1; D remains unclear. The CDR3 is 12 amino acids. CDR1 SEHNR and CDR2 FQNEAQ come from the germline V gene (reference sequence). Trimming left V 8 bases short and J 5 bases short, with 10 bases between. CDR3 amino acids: CASPTPDNEQFF. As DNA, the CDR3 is TGTGCCAGCCCAACCCCGGACAATGAGCAGTTCTTC.

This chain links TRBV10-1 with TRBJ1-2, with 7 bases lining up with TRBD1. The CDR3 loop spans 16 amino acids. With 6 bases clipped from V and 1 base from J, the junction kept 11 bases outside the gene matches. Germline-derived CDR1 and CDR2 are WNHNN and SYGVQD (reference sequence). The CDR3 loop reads CASRRGQRLYNYGYTF. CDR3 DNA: TGCGCCAGCAGGAGGGGACAGCGACTTTATAACTATGGCTACACCTTC.

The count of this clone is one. The CDR3 region is CASSEGAGGSRDEQFF. The CDR3 bases are TGTGCCAGCAGTGAAGGAGCGGGAGGGAGTCGGGATGAGCAGTTCTTC. This chain links TRBV6-1 with TRBJ2-1, with 10 bases fitting TRBD2. V shed 1 base and J 8 bases; nucleotides not matched to a gene: 8. The CDR3 is 16 residues long. The germline V gene has CDR1 MNHNS and CDR2 SASEGT.

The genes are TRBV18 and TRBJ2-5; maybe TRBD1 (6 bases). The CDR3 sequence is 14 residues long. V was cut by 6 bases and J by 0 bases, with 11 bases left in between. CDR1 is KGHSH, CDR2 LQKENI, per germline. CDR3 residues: CASSRGPYQETQYF. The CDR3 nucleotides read TGTGCCAGCTCCAGGGGCCCGTACCAAGAGACCCAGTACTTC.

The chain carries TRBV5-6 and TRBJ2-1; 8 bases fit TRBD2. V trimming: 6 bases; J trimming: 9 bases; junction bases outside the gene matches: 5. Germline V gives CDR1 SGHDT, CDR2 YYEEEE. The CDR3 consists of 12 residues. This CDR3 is CASILSGGEQFF. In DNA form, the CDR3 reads TGTGCCAGCATCCTGAGCGGGGGTGAGCAGTTCTTC.